Listed below are T cell receptor beta chains from one sample, sequenced in a study of T cell responses to AZD1222 COVID-19 vaccine. Data came from immunoSEQ multiplex PCR; TCRdb stores just in-frame clones and leaves some out. The repertoire includes 150,000 to 200,000 clones, around nine tenths of them detected once, and less than 3% sits in the top ten. Sequenced material: peripheral blood, taken on day 0 of AZD1222 vaccination. All receptors come from an adult in good health. Both conserved end residues are part of each CDR3. D genes are given only for firm matches. A row's size may be missing; if present it is once, few, many or a size class.

j_call,clone_size,v_call,d_call,cdr3_nt,cdr3_aa
TRBJ2-2,.,TRBV24-1,TRBD1,TGTGCCACCAGTGACTCCTTACAGGGGGCGAACACCGGGGAGCTGTTTTTT,CATSDSLQGANTGELFF
TRBJ2-1,.,TRBV5-1,.,TGCGCCAGCAGCTTGGGCGGTAGCTCCTACAATGAGCAGTTCTTC,CASSLGGSSYNEQFF
TRBJ2-3,.,TRBV3-1/TRBV3-2,TRBD2,TGTGCCAGCAGCCAAGACCCAGCGGGAATGATGACAGATACGCAGTATTTT,CASSQDPAGMMTDTQYF
TRBJ2-3,.,TRBV2,.,TGTGCCAGCACAGTAGATGGAGGTGGGAATACGCAGTATTTT,CASTVDGGGNTQYF
TRBJ1-4,.,TRBV7-2,.,TGTGCCAGCAGCACTGAGACAGCCACTGAAAAACTGTTTTTT,CASSTETATEKLFF
TRBJ2-2,.,TRBV7-9,.,TGTGCCAGCAGCTTAGCGGGCGGAGCAAACACCGGGGAGCTGTTTTTT,CASSLAGGANTGELFF
TRBJ1-1,.,TRBV19,TRBD1,TGTGCCAGTAGCGGACAGGGGGCAGGTACTGAAGCTTTCTTT,CASSGQGAGTEAFF
TRBJ2-6,.,TRBV7-2,.,TGTGCCAGCAGCTTACAACAGGGAACCGCTGGGGCCAACGTCCTGACTTTC,CASSLQQGTAGANVLTF
TRBJ1-1,.,TRBV5-1,TRBD1,TGCGCCAGCAGCTCGGACAGGGGGCTGGCTTTCTTT,CASSSDRGLAFF
TRBJ1-1,once,TRBV12-3/TRBV12-4,.,TGTGCCAGCAGTTTCGGAGGGAGAACTGAAGCTTTCTTT,CASSFGGRTEAFF
TRBJ1-3,once,TRBV18,.,TGTGCCAGCTCAACAGGGATTCTCTCTGGAAACACCATATATTTT,CASSTGILSGNTIYF
TRBJ2-1,.,TRBV7-9,TRBD2,TGTGCCAGCAGCTTTGGGACTAGCGACTTCAATGAGCAGTTCTTC,CASSFGTSDFNEQFF
TRBJ1-5,.,TRBV6-1,.,TGTGCCAGCAGTGAAGGGACTCTTAGCAATCAGCCCCAGCATTTT,CASSEGTLSNQPQHF
TRBJ1-2,.,TRBV3-1/TRBV3-2,.,TGTGCCAGCAGCCAAGATATAACAAACGACTATGGCTACACCTTC,CASSQDITNDYGYTF
TRBJ1-2,.,TRBV19,TRBD1,TGTGCCAGTAGTATAGACAGTCAAGGGACAGACTATGGCTACACCTTC,CASSIDSQGTDYGYTF
TRBJ1-4,.,TRBV30,.,TGTGCCTGGAGCCTACATCGCGATGAAAAACTGTTTTTT,CAWSLHRDEKLFF
TRBJ2-3,.,TRBV2,.,TGTGCCACCATTCCCCTCGGCACAGATACGCAGTATTTT,CATIPLGTDTQYF
TRBJ2-1,.,TRBV12-3/TRBV12-4,.,TGTGCCAGCAGTCCCGGACGTGACAATGAGCAGTTCTTC,CASSPGRDNEQFF
TRBJ1-1,.,TRBV7-9,.,TGTGCCAGCAGCTTCCCGCGGAACACTGAAGCTTTCTTT,CASSFPRNTEAFF
TRBJ1-1,.,TRBV21-1,.,TGTGCCACCCCAGGGTTTCTTTACACTGAAGCTTTCTTT,CATPGFLYTEAFF
TRBJ2-3,.,TRBV3-1/TRBV3-2,TRBD2,TGTGCCAGCAGCCAAGGATATAGCGGGAGCCAGCTTTGGTTT,CASSQGYSGSQLWF
TRBJ2-3,.,TRBV6-6,TRBD1,TGTGCCAGCAGTAACCGGCAGGGGGCTTACCAGTATTTT,CASSNRQGAYQYF
TRBJ1-5,.,TRBV5-1,.,TGCGCCAGCAGCCTGGACAGCAATCAGCCCCAGCATTTT,CASSLDSNQPQHF